This is a list of T cell receptor beta chains from one sample in a study of CD8 T cell repertoires and HIV-1 epitope variants. The protocol was immunoSEQ multiplex PCR, while the TCRdb copy is restricted to in-frame clones and leaves out a portion. In the table there are over 90,000 clones, more than 65% of which are singletons. The sequenced sample consisted of uncultured baseline CD8+ T cells from peripheral blood mononuclear cells (PBMCs). Receptors originate from a male donor with HIV. Each CDR3 is given with its conserved first and last residue. Each record gives: D gene, J gene, V gene, clone size, CDR3 DNA, CDR3 protein. A D gene is named only where the DNA matches it firmly. A clone size is listed for some rows: how often the clone was seen (once, few, many), or a class if it is expanded.

D: NA; J: TRBJ1-5; V: TRBV6-5; size: once; DNA: TGTGCCAGCAGTTACACGGGACGGGGGAATCAGCCCCAGCATTTT; CDR3: CASSYTGRGNQPQHF
D: NA; J: TRBJ2-3; V: TRBV5-4; size: NA; DNA: TGTGCCAGCAGCCGCTCTTCCACAGATACGCAGTATTTT; CDR3: CASSRSSTDTQYF
D: NA; J: TRBJ2-7; V: TRBV9; size: once; DNA: TGTGCCAGCAGCGTACTCGGGGACCCGGGGAGCGAGCAGTACTTC; CDR3: CASSVLGDPGSEQYF
D: NA; J: TRBJ1-1; V: TRBV6-5; size: NA; DNA: TGTGCCAGCAGTCTAGGAGAGAACACTGAAGCTTTCTTT; CDR3: CASSLGENTEAFF
D: NA; J: TRBJ2-7; V: TRBV4-1; size: NA; DNA: TGCGCCAGCAGCCCCACACTGGACAGTCCTGACTCCTACGAGCAGTACTTC; CDR3: CASSPTLDSPDSYEQYF
D: TRBD1; J: TRBJ1-5; V: TRBV15; size: NA; DNA: TGTGCCACCAGCAGGTCGGGACAGGCGAATCAGCCCCAGCATTTT; CDR3: CATSRSGQANQPQHF
D: NA; J: TRBJ2-2; V: TRBV29-1; size: NA; DNA: TGCAGCGTTGGGCAGGGAACCACCGGGGAGCTGTTTTTT; CDR3: CSVGQGTTGELFF
D: TRBD2; J: TRBJ2-4; V: TRBV2; size: NA; DNA: TGTGCCAGCAGTGAGGGAGGGAACATTCAGTACTTC; CDR3: CASSEGGNIQYF
D: NA; J: TRBJ2-1; V: TRBV29-1; size: NA; DNA: TGCAGCGTTGGGGGGCGTAGCTCCTACAATGAGCAGTTCTTC; CDR3: CSVGGRSSYNEQFF
D: NA; J: TRBJ2-3; V: TRBV2; size: NA; DNA: TGTGCCAGCAACCTACTGCAAAATACGCAGTATTTT; CDR3: CASNLLQNTQYF
D: NA; J: TRBJ1-6; V: TRBV30; size: NA; DNA: TGTGCCTGGAGTGTACAGACTTATAATTCACCCCTCCACTTT; CDR3: CAWSVQTYNSPLHF
D: NA; J: TRBJ2-7; V: TRBV14; size: NA; DNA: TGTGCCAGCAGGCCACAGGGTCCCTACGAGCAGTACTTC; CDR3: CASRPQGPYEQYF
D: TRBD2; J: TRBJ2-7; V: TRBV27; size: NA; DNA: TGTGCCAGCAGTTTAAGCGGGGTACACTCCTACGAGCAGTACTTC; CDR3: CASSLSGVHSYEQYF
D: NA; J: TRBJ1-4; V: TRBV4-3; size: NA; DNA: TGCGCCAGCAGCCAACGATCGACAGCAATTTCAACTAATGAAAAACTGTTTTTT; CDR3: CASSQRSTAISTNEKLFF
D: TRBD1; J: TRBJ1-1; V: TRBV9; size: NA; DNA: TGTGCCAGCAGGAAGACAGGGGAGAACACTGAAGCTTTCTTT; CDR3: CASRKTGENTEAFF
D: NA; J: TRBJ1-1; V: TRBV6-5; size: few; DNA: TGTGCCAGCGTAAGGGGCGTAGGCACTGAAGCTTTCTTT; CDR3: CASVRGVGTEAFF
D: NA; J: TRBJ2-7; V: TRBV7-8; size: NA; DNA: TGTGCCAGCAGCTTAGTGGAAGGCAAAACCTACGAGCAGTACTTC; CDR3: CASSLVEGKTYEQYF
D: NA; J: TRBJ1-1; V: TRBV15; size: NA; DNA: TGTGCCACCAGCCCTTCGACCGGGACGGTGAACACTGAAGCTTTCTTT; CDR3: CATSPSTGTVNTEAFF
D: TRBD1; J: TRBJ2-3; V: TRBV9; size: once; DNA: TGTGCCAGCAACGAACAGGGGGTAGGGACAGATACGCAGTATTTT; CDR3: CASNEQGVGTDTQYF
D: TRBD1; J: TRBJ1-6; V: TRBV10-3; size: NA; DNA: TGTGCCACCAAGGACAGGGATTCACCCCTCCACTTT; CDR3: CATKDRDSPLHF
D: TRBD1; J: TRBJ1-4; V: TRBV5-1; size: NA; DNA: TGCGCCAGCAGGGGACAGGGGGCTCGACAGTACGAAAAACTGTTTTTT; CDR3: CASRGQGARQYEKLFF
D: NA; J: TRBJ1-5; V: TRBV18; size: NA; DNA: TGTGCCAGCTCACCTCGACAGAGACAGCCCCAGCATTTT; CDR3: CASSPRQRQPQHF
D: NA; J: TRBJ1-3; V: TRBV15; size: once; DNA: TGTGCCACCAGCAGGACCGGGGGCTCTGGAAACACCATATATTTT; CDR3: CATSRTGGSGNTIYF
D: NA; J: TRBJ1-1; V: TRBV28; size: NA; DNA: TGTGCCAGCAGTCTGCCCCTGACAGCTAACACTGAAGCTTTCTTT; CDR3: CASSLPLTANTEAFF
D: TRBD1; J: TRBJ1-2; V: TRBV29-1; size: NA; DNA: TGCAGCGTTGAAGATCCGGGACAGGGAAGAAACTATGGCTACACCTTC; CDR3: CSVEDPGQGRNYGYTF
D: NA; J: TRBJ1-2; V: TRBV9; size: NA; DNA: TGTGCCAGCAGCCCCACCCCCACCTCCGGGACAACAAACTATGGCTACACCTTC; CDR3: CASSPTPTSGTTNYGYTF
D: TRBD2; J: TRBJ2-7; V: TRBV7-9; size: NA; DNA: TGTGCCAGCAGCTATCGGACTAGCGGGAGCTCCTACGAGCAGTACTTC; CDR3: CASSYRTSGSSYEQYF